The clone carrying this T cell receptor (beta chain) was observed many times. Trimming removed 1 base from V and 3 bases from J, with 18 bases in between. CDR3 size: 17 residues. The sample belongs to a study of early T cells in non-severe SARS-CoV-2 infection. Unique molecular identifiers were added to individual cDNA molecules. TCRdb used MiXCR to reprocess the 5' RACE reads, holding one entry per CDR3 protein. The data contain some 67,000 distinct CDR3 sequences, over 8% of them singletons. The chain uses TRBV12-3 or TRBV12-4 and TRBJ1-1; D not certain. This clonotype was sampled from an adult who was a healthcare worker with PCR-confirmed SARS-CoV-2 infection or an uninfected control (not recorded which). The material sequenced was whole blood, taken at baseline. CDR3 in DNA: TGTGCCAGCAGTTTAGGCGCGGAGGACGGATGGGACACTGAAGCTTTCTTT. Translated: CASSLGAEDGWDTEAFF.